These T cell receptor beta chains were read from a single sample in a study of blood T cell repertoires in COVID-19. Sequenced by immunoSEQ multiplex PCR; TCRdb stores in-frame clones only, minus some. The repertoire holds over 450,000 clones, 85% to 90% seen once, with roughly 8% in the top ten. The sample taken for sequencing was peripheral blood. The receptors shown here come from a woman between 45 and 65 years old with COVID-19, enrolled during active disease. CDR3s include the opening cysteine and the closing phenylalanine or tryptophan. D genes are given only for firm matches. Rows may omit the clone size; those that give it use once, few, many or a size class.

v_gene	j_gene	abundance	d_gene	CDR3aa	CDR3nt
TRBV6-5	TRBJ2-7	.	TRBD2	CASISPGGADEQYF	TGTGCCAGCATCAGTCCGGGAGGGGCCGACGAGCAGTACTTC
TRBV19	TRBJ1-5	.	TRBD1	CASQTGAGVSDQPQHF	TGTGCCAGTCAGACAGGGGCAGGGGTGAGCGATCAGCCCCAGCATTTT
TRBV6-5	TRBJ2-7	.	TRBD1	CASSLAGTASYEQYF	TGTGCCAGCAGTCTCGCCGGGACAGCATCCTACGAGCAGTACTTC
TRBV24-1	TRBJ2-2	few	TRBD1	CATSTGGATGELFF	TGTGCCACGAGTACAGGGGGCGCCACCGGGGAGCTGTTTTTT
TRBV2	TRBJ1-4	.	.	CASSEDRTFATNEKLFF	TGTGCCAGCAGTGAAGATAGGACTTTTGCAACTAATGAAAAACTGTTTTTT
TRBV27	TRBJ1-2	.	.	CASSFRGGTNYGYTF	TGTGCCAGCAGTTTTAGAGGGGGAACCAACTATGGCTACACCTTC
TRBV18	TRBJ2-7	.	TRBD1	CASSQGQGGHEQYF	TGTGCCAGCTCACAGGGACAGGGAGGCCACGAGCAGTACTTC
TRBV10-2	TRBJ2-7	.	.	CASRPRGANYEQYF	TGCGCCAGCAGACCCAGGGGGGCGAACTACGAGCAGTACTTC
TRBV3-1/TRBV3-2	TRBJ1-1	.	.	CASSLRRGIGTEAFF	TGTGCCAGCAGCCTTCGCAGGGGAATCGGCACTGAAGCTTTCTTT
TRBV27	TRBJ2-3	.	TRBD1	CASSSSGQGFLLTDTQYF	TGTGCCAGCAGTTCCTCCGGACAGGGATTTCTCCTTACAGATACGCAGTATTTT
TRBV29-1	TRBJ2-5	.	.	CSVLANGTQYF	TGCAGCGTCCTCGCCAACGGGACCCAGTACTTC
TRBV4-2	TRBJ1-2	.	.	CASSQDLGQLSYGYTF	TGTGCCAGCAGCCAAGATTTGGGACAACTAAGCTATGGCTACACCTTC
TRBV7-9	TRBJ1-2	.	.	CASRGQLANYGYTF	TGTGCCAGCAGGGGGCAGTTAGCTAACTATGGCTACACCTTC
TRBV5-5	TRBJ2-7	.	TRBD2	CASSLGSGGGGYF	TGTGCCAGCAGCTTGGGAAGCGGGGGGGGCGGATACTTC
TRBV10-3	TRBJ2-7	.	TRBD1	CAISGRQGNEQYF	TGTGCCATCAGTGGTAGACAGGGAAACGAGCAGTACTTC
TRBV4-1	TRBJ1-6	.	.	CASSQRGNSPLHF	TGCGCCAGCAGCCAAAGGGGAAATTCACCCCTCCACTTT
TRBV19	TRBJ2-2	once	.	CASHEGQNTGELFF	TGTGCCAGCCACGAGGGACAGAACACCGGGGAGCTGTTTTTT
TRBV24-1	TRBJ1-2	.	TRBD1	CATGETGGVGYTF	TGTGCCACCGGAGAGACAGGGGGCGTTGGCTACACCTTC
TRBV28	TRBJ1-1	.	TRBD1	CASRTTGDNTEAFF	TGTGCCAGCAGAACGACAGGGGACAACACTGAAGCTTTCTTT
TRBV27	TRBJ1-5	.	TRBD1	CASSLGTGGNQPQHF	TGTGCCAGCAGTTTGGGAACAGGGGGCAATCAGCCCCAGCATTTT